Listed below are T cell receptor beta chains from one sample, sequenced in a study of response to subunit inactivated influenza vaccine. TCRdb re-derived calls from the RT-PCR reads in MiXCR, one entry per CDR3 protein. The table records more than 450,000 distinct CDR3 sequences, 11% of them present only once. These data also formed part of another study, on T cells expressing NK-cell markers.

The specimen comprised PBMCs from blood, sampled on the day of vaccination. Every receptor here comes from a man in his fifties who received an inactivated influenza vaccine. CDR3s leave out the opening cysteine and the closing phenylalanine or tryptophan.

v_call,j_call,cdr3_aa
TRBV20-1,TRBJ2-1,SARQGATYNEQF
TRBV9,TRBJ2-1,ASSVGGNDNEQF
TRBV15,TRBJ2-2,ATSRDLGASAGELF
TRBV6-1,TRBJ1-4,ASSGGLGRGEKLF
TRBV13,TRBJ2-7,ASSIRTGESYEQY
TRBV29-1,TRBJ2-2,SVVGTGGTGELF
TRBV11-2,TRBJ2-5,ASSLMRTSGSQETQY
TRBV5-1,TRBJ2-3,ASSASGDTQY
TRBV6-2/TRBV6-3,TRBJ2-7,ASSWLTEYEQY
TRBV5-6,TRBJ2-7,ASSWKRLSYEQY
TRBV11-1,TRBJ2-3,ASSFGIWGTSTDTQY
TRBV5-1,TRBJ2-1,ASSFESNYNEQF
TRBV5-1,TRBJ2-3,ASSTTGGESDTQY
TRBV6-1,TRBJ1-2,ASRRETGPNYGYT
TRBV10-3,TRBJ2-2,AIRGQDPGELF
TRBV12-3/TRBV12-4,TRBJ2-5,ASSLGLPGGETQY
TRBV11-2,TRBJ2-1,ASSSGDLEQF
TRBV12-3/TRBV12-4,TRBJ1-1,ASSWGLNTEAF
TRBV19,TRBJ2-7,ASSIRATYEQY
TRBV6-2/TRBV6-3,TRBJ2-3,ASSDTGATLTDTQY
TRBV27,TRBJ2-3,ASRRGLAGATDTQY
TRBV10-3,TRBJ2-5,AISDLLFRDKESETQY
TRBV10-3,TRBJ2-7,AISGDSSYEQY
TRBV27,TRBJ2-7,ASSGIKSPYEQY
TRBV6-1,TRBJ2-5,ASRLLAGGQETQY
TRBV2,TRBJ2-7,ASSVGQGGYEQY
TRBV20-1,TRBJ1-5,SARDRDRGLEPQH
TRBV24-1,TRBJ1-5,ATSDPGQGGQPQH
TRBV6-5,TRBJ2-7,ASSYPGGLAGVGSYEQY
TRBV6-2/TRBV6-3,TRBJ1-5,ASRFRDRGLDQPQH
TRBV20-1,TRBJ2-7,SAPPDRSTYEQY
TRBV24-1,TRBJ2-1,ATANHLAGGPDEQF
TRBV3-1,TRBJ2-7,ASSQEFPSYEQY
TRBV7-8,TRBJ2-3,ASSPQVGDTQY
TRBV15,TRBJ1-2,ATLDSFRGYT
TRBV20-1,TRBJ1-1,STRPQTGPNTEAF
TRBV7-2,TRBJ1-6,ASSLGWGWGNSPLH
TRBV3-1,TRBJ1-2,ASSQGSTGTVYGYT
TRBV6-1,TRBJ1-3,ASKTGNSGNTIY
TRBV7-9,TRBJ2-3,ASSSGTADTDTQY
TRBV28,TRBJ2-3,ASSQGLVFGTDTQY
TRBV11-2,TRBJ2-7,ASSLDRTSGRGQY
TRBV6-2/TRBV6-3,TRBJ2-1,ASSADRGSYNEQF
TRBV7-9,TRBJ1-1,ASSLAETGLNTEAF
TRBV20-1,TRBJ2-7,SARTLGGVSYEQY
TRBV20-1,TRBJ2-2,SAKPPTSGRYSGELF
TRBV7-2,TRBJ2-6,ASSPFVGAVGANVLT
TRBV29-1,TRBJ2-7,SVEVGTGSEQY
TRBV7-9,TRBJ2-1,ASSLGAGLAGNEQF
TRBV24-1,TRBJ2-3,ATSDRLTTDTQY
TRBV7-9,TRBJ2-7,ASSLGAGVTYEQY
TRBV28,TRBJ2-1,ASSPWTSGYYNEQF
TRBV4-1,TRBJ1-5,ASSQESESQPQH
TRBV3-1,TRBJ1-2,ASSLWDSNYGYT
TRBV5-1,TRBJ1-2,ASTTGQGDYGYT